The 2 T cell receptor beta chains given below trace back to one sample, sequenced in a study of T cell changes during pregnancy in multiple sclerosis. Repertoires were generated with immunoSEQ multiplex PCR, while TCRdb's copy carries only in-frame clones and drops some. In the table there are 95,000 to 100,000 clones, around 90% of which are singletons. The specimen was peripheral blood, collected in the second trimester of pregnancy. These receptors came from a female donor with multiple sclerosis, enrolled in a pregnancy study.

The V call is TRBV28, the J call TRBJ2-1; weak D call: TRBD1 (6 bases). V was trimmed by 6 bases and J by 0 bases, leaving 18 bases between them. The CDR3 is made up of 17 amino acids. From germline, CDR1 is MDHEN and CDR2 SYDVKM. CDR3 in amino acids: CASSQLRGQSSYNEQFF. DNA for the CDR3: TGTGCCAGCAGCCAACTCCGTGGACAGAGCTCCTACAATGAGCAGTTCTTC.

This clone was seen a handful of times. This sequence joins TRBV6-1 and TRBJ1-5; D possibly corresponds to TRBD1 (5 bases). V was shortened by 3 bases and J by 4 bases, with 10 bases between the two germline ends. CDR1 MNHNS and CDR2 SASEGT come from the germline V gene. The CDR3 runs to 14 residues. DNA of the CDR3: TGTGCCAGCAGTGAGGCAGGGTGGAATCAGCCCCAGCATTTT. Its translation is CASSEAGWNQPQHF.